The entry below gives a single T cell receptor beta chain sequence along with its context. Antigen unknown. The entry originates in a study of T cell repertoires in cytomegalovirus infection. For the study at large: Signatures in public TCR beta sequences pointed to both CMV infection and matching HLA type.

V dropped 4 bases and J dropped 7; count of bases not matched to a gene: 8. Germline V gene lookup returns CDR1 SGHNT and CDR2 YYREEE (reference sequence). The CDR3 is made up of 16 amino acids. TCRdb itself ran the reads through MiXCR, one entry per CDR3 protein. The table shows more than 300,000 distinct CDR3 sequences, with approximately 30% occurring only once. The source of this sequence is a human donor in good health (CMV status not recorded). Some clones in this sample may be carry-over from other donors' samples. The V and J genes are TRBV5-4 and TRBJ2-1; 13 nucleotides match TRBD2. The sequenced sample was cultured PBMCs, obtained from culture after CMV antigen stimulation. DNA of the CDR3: TGTGCCAGCAGCGCCTGGACTAGCGGGAGTGGGAATGAGCAGTTCTTC. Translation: CASSAWTSGSGNEQFF.